What follows are 27 T cell receptor beta chains derived from one specimen sequenced in a study of cytomegalovirus exposure and HLA in healthy donors. The PCR contained 60 Vbeta and 13 Jbeta primers. The data were produced by immunoSEQ multiplex PCR, yet TCRdb's version contains in-frame clones alone and is incomplete. The sample records about 140,000 clones, about 80% being singletons. Sequencing input: PBMCs. All receptors come from a middle-aged woman in good health and CMV-seronegative.

The rearrangement uses TRBV6-6 and TRBJ2-7, with a possible D match to TRBD2 (5 bases). The CDR3 consists of 15 residues. The germline V and J ends were trimmed by 0 bases and 0 bases, with 9 bases remaining between them. Germline assignment: CDR1 MNHNY and CDR2 SVGAGI (reference sequence). The chain's CDR3 is CASSYSGDLSYEQYF. The CDR3 DNA reads TGTGCCAGCAGTTACTCGGGAGATCTCTCCTACGAGCAGTACTTC.

The J gene is TRBJ2-7, the V gene TRBV7-8, with 7 bases identical to TRBD2. The J segment lost 3 bases and the V segment lost 3 bases, leaving 11 bases of the junction unmatched. The V gene's germline CDR1 is SGHVS and CDR2 FQNEAQ. This CDR3 has 16 amino acids. The CDR3, as DNA: TGTGCCAGCAGCTTTAATACGCCCGGGGGGTTCTACGAGCAGTACTTC. Residues: CASSFNTPGGFYEQYF.

The chain uses TRBV29-1 and TRBJ2-3; D uncertain. This CDR3 is built from 11 residues. V gave up 6 bases and J gave up 4 bases, with 8 bases separating them. Germline V gene lookup returns CDR1 SQVTM and CDR2 ANQGSEA. CDR3 nucleotides: TGCAGCGTCCCTCTCCCAGATACGCAGTATTTT. Amino acid sequence: CSVPLPDTQYF.

This chain uses TRBV5-1 with TRBJ1-1; TRBD1 is a possible D gene (6 bases). Germline CDR1 and CDR2: SGHRS and YFSETQ. The CDR3 runs to 13 residues. V lost 4 bases to trimming and J lost 7 bases, with 14 bases between them. CDR3 loop: CASSLDRSFEAFF. The CDR3 region has the DNA TGCGCCAGCAGCCTAGACAGGAGTTTTGAAGCTTTCTTT.

This clone was recorded once. The chain uses TRBV5-6 and TRBJ2-1; D unresolved. The CDR3 length is 12 residues. CDR1 is SGHDT and CDR2 is YYEEEE in the germline V gene. V was trimmed by 2 bases and J by 4 bases, leaving 4 bases between them. Here the CDR3 reads CASSFGYNEQFF. The CDR3 coding sequence is TGTGCCAGCAGCTTCGGGTACAATGAGCAGTTCTTC.

The chain uses TRBV5-4 and TRBJ2-3; tentative D call: TRBD1 (6 bases). Germline CDR1 reads SGHNT; CDR2 reads YYREEE (reference sequence). Trimming cost V 0 bases and J 2 bases, with 16 bases left between them. The CDR3 contains 17 residues. The DNA of the CDR3 is TGTGCCAGCAGCTTGGATCGTATTGGGGGCTACACAGATACGCAGTATTTT. Protein sequence: CASSLDRIGGYTDTQYF.

The V and J genes are TRBV4-1 and TRBJ2-2; TRBD1 matches at 7 bases. With V trimmed by 0 bases and J by 3 bases, 4 bases remained unmatched. Germline V gene sequence: CDR1 MGHRA, CDR2 YSYEKL. CDR3 length: 16 residues. The CDR3 region has the DNA TGCGCCAGCAGCCAAGATGGCAGGGGGTACACCGGGGAGCTGTTTTTT. Its protein product is CASSQDGRGYTGELFF.

The chain recombines TRBV6-4 with TRBJ2-5; 14 bases match TRBD2. The last part of the DNA fits TRBJ2-7 better; the J call may be wrong. Germline V gives CDR1 MRHNA, CDR2 SNTAGT. CDR3 length equals 18 residues. DNA for the CDR3: TGTGCCAGCAGTGGGGGGACTAGCGGGAGAAAGGCCCAGTACGAGCAGTACTTC. It specifies CASSGGTSGRKAQYEQYF.

The J gene is TRBJ2-7, the V gene TRBV5-8; 8 bases fit TRBD2. Trimming cost V 10 bases and J 2 bases; bases outside gene matches: 8. The CDR3 runs 13 residues. The germline V gene has CDR1 SGHTS and CDR2 YDEGEE. This CDR3 reads CASGRGPPYEQYF. The DNA for the CDR3 is TGTGCCTCCGGGAGGGGCCCCCCCTACGAGCAGTACTTC.

The rearrangement joins TRBV6-1 to TRBJ1-1; no definite D call. V was clipped by 3 bases and J by 0 bases, with 14 bases between them. Germline V gene data show CDR1 as MNHNS and CDR2 as SASEGT. The CDR3 runs 16 residues. Here the CDR3 DNA reads TGTGCCAGCAGTGATGACTCGATTTCCATGAACACTGAAGCTTTCTTT. Its protein is CASSDDSISMNTEAFF.

This chain joins TRBV30 and TRBJ2-7; possible D gene TRBD1, 5 bases. Trimming cost V 7 bases and J 6 bases, with 7 bases left between them. The V gene's germline CDR1 is GTSNPN and CDR2 SVGIG (reference sequence). This CDR3 comprises 9 residues. The CDR3 here is CAFGAEQYF. Here the CDR3 DNA reads TGTGCCTTTGGGGCCGAGCAGTACTTC.

V is TRBV6-1 and J is TRBJ2-7; D is possibly TRBD2 (5 bases). This CDR3 has 13 amino acids. Germline V gene sequence: CDR1 MNHNS, CDR2 SASEGT. Trimming stripped 2 bases from V and 7 bases from J, with 12 bases between. The CDR3 region has the DNA TGTGCCAGCAGTGAAACACGTACGGGGGAGCAGTACTTC. This sequence encodes CASSETRTGEQYF.

The table lists this clone with a few counts. The chain carries TRBV28 and TRBJ2-1, with D perhaps TRBD1 (6 bases). The CDR3 spans 14 residues. The V end lost 2 bases, the J end lost 8 bases, and 13 bases lay between the germline ends. Looked up from germline, CDR1 is MDHEN and CDR2 is SYDVKM. CDR3 loop: CASSLMGAGDEQFF. CDR3 coding DNA: TGTGCCAGCAGTTTAATGGGGGCGGGCGATGAGCAGTTCTTC.

This rearrangement joins TRBV11-2 to TRBJ1-2; TRBD1 is a possible D gene (5 bases). The CDR3 is 13 residues long. Trimming left V 6 bases short and J 2 bases short, with 10 bases between. Looked up from germline, CDR1 is SGHAT and CDR2 is FQNNGV. Written as DNA, the CDR3 is TGTGCCAGCAGTTTCAGGGCGAACTATGGCTACACCTTC. As protein: CASSFRANYGYTF.

V usage is TRBV7-9 and J usage is TRBJ1-1; 7 positions match TRBD1. The CDR3 runs to 18 residues. Unmatched junction bases numbered 14, after V lost 4 bases and J lost 0 bases. Germline V gene data show CDR1 as SEHNR and CDR2 as FQNEAQ (reference sequence). In DNA, the CDR3 is TGTGCCAGCAGCTCCTTATGGCACAACAGGGGTATGAACACTGAAGCTTTCTTT. This encodes CASSSLWHNRGMNTEAFF.

The genes are TRBV7-3 and TRBJ2-2, with D perhaps TRBD1 (6 bases). The CDR3 length is 14 residues. V shed 5 bases and J shed 3 bases, with 10 bases lying between them. The germline CDR1 and CDR2 sequences are SGHTA and FQGTGA. The DNA for the CDR3 is TGTGCCAGCAGCCAACAGGGACACACCGGGGAGCTGTTTTTT. Residues: CASSQQGHTGELFF.

The chain is built from TRBV28 and TRBJ2-7; the match to TRBD2 covers 15 bases. The V gene end was trimmed by 4 bases and the J gene end by 5 bases; junction bases not matched to a gene: 3. CDR1 MDHEN and CDR2 SYDVKM come from the germline V gene. CDR3 length equals 15 residues. The CDR3 here is CASSWGLAGGHEQYF. In nucleotides, the CDR3 is TGTGCCAGCAGTTGGGGACTAGCGGGAGGTCACGAGCAGTACTTC.

The V gene is TRBV10-3, the J gene TRBJ2-1; 10 nucleotides match TRBD2. Germline loops: CDR1 ENHRY, CDR2 SYGVKD. This CDR3 spans 15 amino acids. With V trimmed by 4 bases and J by 3 bases, 3 bases remained unmatched. The CDR3 DNA reads as TGTGCCATCAGTGGGACTAGCGGAAACTACAATGAGCAGTTCTTC. Amino acids: CAISGTSGNYNEQFF.

This clone appeared a few times. The V call is TRBV18, the J call TRBJ1-2; D unclear. The CDR3 runs 13 residues. The V gene lost 3 bases and the J gene lost 4 bases, with 9 bases spanning the gap. Germline CDR1 KGHSH, CDR2 LQKENI. The CDR3 sequence is CASSPEGGYGYTF. The CDR3 DNA reads as TGTGCCAGCTCACCCGAGGGTGGCTATGGCTACACCTTC. The complete variable domain, with remaining parts taken from reference TRBV18 and TRBJ1-2, reads NAGVMQNPRHLVRRRGQEARLRCSPMKGHSHVYWYRQLPEEGLKFMVYLQKENIIDESGMPKERFSAEFPKEGPSILRIQQVVRGDSAAYFCASSPEGGYGYTFGSGTRLTVV.

V and J are TRBV10-3 and TRBJ1-3, with 7 nucleotides matching TRBD1. Germline V CDR1 and CDR2: ENHRY, SYGVKD. V trimming: 10 bases; J trimming: 5 bases; junction bases outside the gene matches: 5. The CDR3 extends over 12 amino acids. Written as DNA, the CDR3 is TGTGCCACCGGGGACAGTAGAAACACCATATATTTT. Translated, it gives CATGDSRNTIYF.

This clone was detected only once. The rearrangement links TRBV11-1 to TRBJ2-2, with 8 bases identical to TRBD1. Trimming cost V 9 bases and J 3 bases; bases outside gene matches: 6. This CDR3 has 14 amino acids. Germline loops: CDR1 SGHAT, CDR2 FQDESV (reference sequence). The CDR3 region has the DNA TGTGCCAGTAAGACAGGGGCGTACACCGGGGAGCTGTTTTTT. The encoded protein is CASKTGAYTGELFF. Full variable domain (outside the CDR3, taken from reference TRBV11-1 and TRBJ2-2): EAEVAQSPRYKITEKSQAVAFWCDPISGHATLYWYRQILGQGPELLVQFQDESVVDDSQLPKDRFSAERLKGVDSTLKIQPAELGDSAMYLCASKTGAYTGELFFGEGSRLTVL.

J is TRBJ2-2 and V is TRBV5-4, with a possible D match to TRBD2 (6 bases). Between the trimmed V and J ends, which lost 5 bases and 3 bases, there was a span of 14 bases. CDR3 length: 15 amino acids. CDR1 is SGHNT, CDR2 YYREEE, per germline (reference sequence). The CDR3 DNA reads as TGTGCCAGCAGGCGGGACGGAAGACACACCGGGGAGCTGTTTTTT. It translates to CASRRDGRHTGELFF.

V gene TRBV4-3 combines with J gene TRBJ2-3, with D maybe TRBD2 (6 bases). The germline V and J ends were trimmed by 0 bases and 6 bases, with 16 bases remaining between them. The germline gives CDR1 LGHNA, CDR2 YSLEER. This CDR3 has 16 residues. For the CDR3, the DNA is TGCGCCAGCAGCCAAGAGGCGGGGACTCCGTCCGATACGCAGTATTTT. Protein: CASSQEAGTPSDTQYF.

The rearrangement links TRBV14 to TRBJ2-7; 7 bases match TRBD1. The V gene end was trimmed by 3 bases and the J gene end by 3 bases; junction bases not matched to a gene: 5. This CDR3 contains 14 residues. CDR1 is SGHDN and CDR2 is FVKESK in the germline V gene. The CDR3 sequence: CASSHGQVGYEQYF. The CDR3 nucleotides read TGTGCCAGCAGCCATGGACAGGTGGGCTACGAGCAGTACTTC.

The rearrangement links TRBV5-4 to TRBJ2-1; 10 nucleotides match TRBD2. Germline V gives CDR1 SGHNT, CDR2 YYREEE (reference sequence). Losses at the gene ends were 3 bases for V and 8 bases for J; bases not matched to a gene: 11. This CDR3 comprises 16 residues. The CDR3 DNA reads as TGTGCCAGCAGCTCTCGAAGCGGGAGGGCCCCGGATGAGCAGTTCTTC. This gives the protein CASSSRSGRAPDEQFF.

The chain's CDR3 is CASSPISQGRYEQYF. CDR3 nucleotides: TGTGCCAGCAGTCCAATTTCACAGGGTCGATACGAGCAGTACTTC. The J gene is TRBJ2-7, the V gene TRBV28, with D possibly being TRBD1 (6 bases). V was cut by 5 bases and J by 4 bases, with 18 bases left in between. The CDR3 has 15 amino acids. Germline V gene lookup returns CDR1 MDHEN and CDR2 SYDVKM.

The gene calls are TRBV6-4 and TRBJ1-1; D possibly corresponds to TRBD1 (5 bases). Germline V gene data show CDR1 as MRHNA and CDR2 as SNTAGT. This CDR3 has 14 amino acids. V lost 6 bases, J lost 0 bases, and 11 bases lay in between. CDR3 loop: CASREGPMNTEAFF. CDR3 DNA sequence: TGTGCCAGCAGGGAGGGACCGATGAACACTGAAGCTTTCTTT.